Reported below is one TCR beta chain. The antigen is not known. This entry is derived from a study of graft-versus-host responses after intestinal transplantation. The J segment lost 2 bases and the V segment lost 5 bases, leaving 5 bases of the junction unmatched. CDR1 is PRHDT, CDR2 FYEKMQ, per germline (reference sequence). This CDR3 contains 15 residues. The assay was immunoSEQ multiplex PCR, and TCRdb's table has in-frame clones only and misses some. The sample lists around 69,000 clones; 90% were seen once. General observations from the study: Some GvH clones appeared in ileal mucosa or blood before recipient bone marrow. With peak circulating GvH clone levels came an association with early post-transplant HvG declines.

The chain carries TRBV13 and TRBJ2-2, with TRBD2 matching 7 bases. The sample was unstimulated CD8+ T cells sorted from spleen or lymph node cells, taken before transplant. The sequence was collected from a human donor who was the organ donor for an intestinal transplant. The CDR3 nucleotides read TGTGCCAGCAGCCCTACTAGCGAAAACACCGGGGAGCTGTTTTTT. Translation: CASSPTSENTGELFF. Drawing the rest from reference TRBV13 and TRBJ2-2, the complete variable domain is AAGVIQSPRHLIKEKRETATLKCYPIPRHDTVYWYQQGPGQDPQFLISFYEKMQSDKGSIPDRFSAQQFSDYHSELNMSSLELGDSALYFCASSPTSENTGELFFGEGSRLTVL.